Listed here are 2 T cell receptor beta chains from one sample, sequenced in a study of blood T cell repertoires in COVID-19. TCRdb's table, derived via immunoSEQ multiplex PCR, lists solely in-frame clones and lacks some. The sample holds about 46,000 clones; about 87% are singletons and the top ten take 7% to 9%. The sample was peripheral blood. The receptors were gathered from a man aged 50 or older with acute or convalescent COVID-19.

The J gene is TRBJ2-7, the V gene TRBV28, with 7 bases that match TRBD1. Germline V gives CDR1 MDHEN, CDR2 SYDVKM. V lost 7 bases and J lost 6; bases outside the gene matches: 12. CDR3 size: 14 residues. CDR3 amino acids: CASMGARGYGEQYF. The CDR3 region has the DNA TGTGCCAGCATGGGGGCCAGGGGGTATGGCGAGCAGTACTTC. Looking up the rest from reference TRBV28 and TRBJ2-7 gives the full variable domain: DVKVTQSSRYLVKRTGEKVFLECVQDMDHENMFWYRQDPGLGLRLIYFSYDVKMKEKGDIPEGYSVSREKKERFSLILESASTNQTSMYLCASMGARGYGEQYFGPGTRLTVT.

The chain joins TRBV5-1 to TRBJ2-7; the match to TRBD2 covers 11 bases. V lost 4 bases and J lost 2; bases outside the gene matches: 2. Per germline, CDR1 SGHRS and CDR2 YFSETQ. This CDR3 is built from 14 residues. Written as DNA, the CDR3 is TGCGCCAGCAGCCCGGGACTAGCGGCCTACGAGCAGTACTTC. Protein: CASSPGLAAYEQYF.